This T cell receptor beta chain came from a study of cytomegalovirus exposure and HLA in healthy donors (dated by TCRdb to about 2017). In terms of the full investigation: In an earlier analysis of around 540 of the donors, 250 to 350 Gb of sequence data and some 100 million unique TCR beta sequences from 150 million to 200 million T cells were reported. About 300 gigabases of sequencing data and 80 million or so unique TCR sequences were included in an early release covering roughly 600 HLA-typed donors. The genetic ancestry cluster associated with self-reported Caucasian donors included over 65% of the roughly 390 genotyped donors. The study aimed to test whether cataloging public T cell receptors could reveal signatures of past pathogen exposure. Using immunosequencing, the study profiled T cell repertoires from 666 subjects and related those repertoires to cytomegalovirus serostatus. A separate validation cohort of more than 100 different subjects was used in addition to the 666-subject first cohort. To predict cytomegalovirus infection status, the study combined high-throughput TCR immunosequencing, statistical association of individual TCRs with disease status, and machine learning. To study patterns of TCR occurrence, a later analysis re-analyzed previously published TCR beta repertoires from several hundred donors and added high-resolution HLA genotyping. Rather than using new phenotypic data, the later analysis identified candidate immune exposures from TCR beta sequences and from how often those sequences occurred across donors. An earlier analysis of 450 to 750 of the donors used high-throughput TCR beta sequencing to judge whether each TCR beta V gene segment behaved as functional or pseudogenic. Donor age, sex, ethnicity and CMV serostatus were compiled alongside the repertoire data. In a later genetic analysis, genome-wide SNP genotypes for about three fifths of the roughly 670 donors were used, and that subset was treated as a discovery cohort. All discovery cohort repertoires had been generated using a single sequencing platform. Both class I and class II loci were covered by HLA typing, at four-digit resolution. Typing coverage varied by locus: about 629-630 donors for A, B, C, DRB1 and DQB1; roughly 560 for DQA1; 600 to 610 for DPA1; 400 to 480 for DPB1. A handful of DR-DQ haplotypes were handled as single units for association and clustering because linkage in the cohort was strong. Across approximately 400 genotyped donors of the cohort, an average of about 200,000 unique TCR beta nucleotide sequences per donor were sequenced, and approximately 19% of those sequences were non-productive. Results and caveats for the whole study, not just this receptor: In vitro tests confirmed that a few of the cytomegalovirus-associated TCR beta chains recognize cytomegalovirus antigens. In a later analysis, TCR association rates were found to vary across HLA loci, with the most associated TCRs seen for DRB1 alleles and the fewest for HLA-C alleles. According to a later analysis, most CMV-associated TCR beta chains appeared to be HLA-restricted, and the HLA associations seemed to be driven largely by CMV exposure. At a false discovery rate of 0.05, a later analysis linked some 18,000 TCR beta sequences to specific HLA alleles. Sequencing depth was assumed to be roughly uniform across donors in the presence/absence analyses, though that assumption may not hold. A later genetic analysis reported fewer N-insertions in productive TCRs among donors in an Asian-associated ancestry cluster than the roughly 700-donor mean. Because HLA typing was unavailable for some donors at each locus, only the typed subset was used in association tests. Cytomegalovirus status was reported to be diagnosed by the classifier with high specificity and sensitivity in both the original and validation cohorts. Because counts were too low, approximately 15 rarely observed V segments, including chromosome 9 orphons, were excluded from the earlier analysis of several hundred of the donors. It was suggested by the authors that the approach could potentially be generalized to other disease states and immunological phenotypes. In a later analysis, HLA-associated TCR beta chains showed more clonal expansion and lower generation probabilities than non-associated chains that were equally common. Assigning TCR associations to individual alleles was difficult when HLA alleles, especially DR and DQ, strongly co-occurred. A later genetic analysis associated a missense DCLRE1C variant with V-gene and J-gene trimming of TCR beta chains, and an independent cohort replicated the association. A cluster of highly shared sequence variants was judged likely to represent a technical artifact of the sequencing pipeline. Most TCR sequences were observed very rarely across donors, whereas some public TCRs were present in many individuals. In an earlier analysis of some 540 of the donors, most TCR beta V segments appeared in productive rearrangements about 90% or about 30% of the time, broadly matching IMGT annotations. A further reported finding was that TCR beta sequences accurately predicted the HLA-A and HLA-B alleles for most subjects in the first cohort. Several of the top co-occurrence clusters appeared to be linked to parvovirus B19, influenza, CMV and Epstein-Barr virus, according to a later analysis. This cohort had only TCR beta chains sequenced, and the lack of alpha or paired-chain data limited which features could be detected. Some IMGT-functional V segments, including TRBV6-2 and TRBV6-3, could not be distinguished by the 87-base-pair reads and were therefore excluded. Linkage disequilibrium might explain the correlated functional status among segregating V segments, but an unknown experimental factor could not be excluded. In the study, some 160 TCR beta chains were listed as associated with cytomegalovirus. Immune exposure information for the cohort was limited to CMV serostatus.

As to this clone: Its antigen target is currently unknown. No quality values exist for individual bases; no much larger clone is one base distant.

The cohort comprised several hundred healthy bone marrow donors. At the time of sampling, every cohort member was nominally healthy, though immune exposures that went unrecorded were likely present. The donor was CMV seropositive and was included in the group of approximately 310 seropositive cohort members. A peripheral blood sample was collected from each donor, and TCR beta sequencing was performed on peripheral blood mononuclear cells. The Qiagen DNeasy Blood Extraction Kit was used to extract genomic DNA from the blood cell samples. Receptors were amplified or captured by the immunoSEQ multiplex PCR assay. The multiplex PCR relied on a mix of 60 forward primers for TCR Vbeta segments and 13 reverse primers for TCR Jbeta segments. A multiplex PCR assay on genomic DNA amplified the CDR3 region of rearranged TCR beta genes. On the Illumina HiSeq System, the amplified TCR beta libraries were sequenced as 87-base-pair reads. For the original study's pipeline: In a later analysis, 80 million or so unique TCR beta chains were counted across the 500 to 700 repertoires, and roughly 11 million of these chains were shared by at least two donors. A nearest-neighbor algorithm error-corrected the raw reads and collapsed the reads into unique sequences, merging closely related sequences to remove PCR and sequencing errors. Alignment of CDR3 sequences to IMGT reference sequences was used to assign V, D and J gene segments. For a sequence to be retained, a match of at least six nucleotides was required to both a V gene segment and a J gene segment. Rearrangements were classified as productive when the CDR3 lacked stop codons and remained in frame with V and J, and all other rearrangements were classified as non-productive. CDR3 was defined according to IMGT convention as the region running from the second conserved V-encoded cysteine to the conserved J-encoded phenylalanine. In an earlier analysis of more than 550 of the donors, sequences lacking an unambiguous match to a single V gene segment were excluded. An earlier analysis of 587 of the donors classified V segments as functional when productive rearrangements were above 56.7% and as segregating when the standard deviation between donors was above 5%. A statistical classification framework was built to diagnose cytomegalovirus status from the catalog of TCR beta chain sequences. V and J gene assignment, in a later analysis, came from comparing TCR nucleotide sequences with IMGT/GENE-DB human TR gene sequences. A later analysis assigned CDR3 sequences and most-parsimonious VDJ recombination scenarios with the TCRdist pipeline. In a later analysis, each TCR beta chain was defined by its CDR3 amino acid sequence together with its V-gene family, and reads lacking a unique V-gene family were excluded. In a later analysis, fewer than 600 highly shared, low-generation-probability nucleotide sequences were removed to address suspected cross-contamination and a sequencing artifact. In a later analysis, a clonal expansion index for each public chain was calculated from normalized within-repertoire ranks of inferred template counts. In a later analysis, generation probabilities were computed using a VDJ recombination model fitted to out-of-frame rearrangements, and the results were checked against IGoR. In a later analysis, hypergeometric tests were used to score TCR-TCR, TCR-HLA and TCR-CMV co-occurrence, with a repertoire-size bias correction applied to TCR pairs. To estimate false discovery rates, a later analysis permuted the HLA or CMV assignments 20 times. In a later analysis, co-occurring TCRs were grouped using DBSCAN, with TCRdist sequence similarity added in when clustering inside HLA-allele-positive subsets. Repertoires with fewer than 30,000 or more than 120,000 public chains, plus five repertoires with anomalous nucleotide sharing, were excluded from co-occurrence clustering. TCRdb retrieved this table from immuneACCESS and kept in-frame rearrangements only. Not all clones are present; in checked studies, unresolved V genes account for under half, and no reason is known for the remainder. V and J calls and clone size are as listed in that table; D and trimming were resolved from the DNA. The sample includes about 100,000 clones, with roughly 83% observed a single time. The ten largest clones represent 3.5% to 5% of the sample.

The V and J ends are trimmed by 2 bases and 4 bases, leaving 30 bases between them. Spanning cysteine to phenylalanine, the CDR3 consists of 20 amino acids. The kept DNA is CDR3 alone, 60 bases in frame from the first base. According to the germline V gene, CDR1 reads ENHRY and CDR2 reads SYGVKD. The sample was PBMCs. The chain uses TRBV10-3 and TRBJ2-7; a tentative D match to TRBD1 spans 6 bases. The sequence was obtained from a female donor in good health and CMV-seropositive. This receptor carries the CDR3 CAISEPGGVRGNRGKYEQYF. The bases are TGTGCCATCAGTGAGCCCGGTGGGGTCAGGGGAAATCGGGGCAAATACGAGCAGTACTTC.